These T cell receptor beta chains were read from a single sample in a study of post-analysis software for immune sequencing data. TCRdb recomputed calls from the PCR reads with MiXCR, one row per CDR3 protein. The sample records 150,000 or so distinct CDR3 sequences, around 34% being singletons. The sample in question was blood, obtained after autologous hematopoietic stem cell transplantation. These receptors were obtained from a girl between 5 and 17 years old with multiple sclerosis. Both conserved end residues are part of each CDR3. The D gene is left open where the match is weak. Expanded clones are given a class, and other clones once, few, many or no size at all.

size | J | D | V | DNA | CDR3
few | TRBJ2-7 | - | TRBV5-1 | TGCGCCAGCAGCTTGGCGGGTTCATACTACGAGCAGTACTTC | CASSLAGSYYEQYF
few | TRBJ2-1 | TRBD2 | TRBV7-9 | TGTGCCAGCAGCTTACGGCTAGCGGGGCTGGAGCAGTTCTTC | CASSLRLAGLEQFF
- | TRBJ2-1 | - | TRBV12-5 | TGTGTTAGTGGTCCCCTTTTCAATGAGCAGTTCTTC | CVSGPLFNEQFF
- | TRBJ2-3 | TRBD2 | TRBV20-1 | TGCAGTGCTAGAGATCGCCGGACTAGCGGGCATTGGGGGATCACAGATACGCAGTATTTT | CSARDRRTSGHWGITDTQYF
few | TRBJ2-7 | TRBD2 | TRBV28 | TGTGCCAGCGCCGGGACTAACTACGAGCAGTACTTC | CASAGTNYEQYF
- | TRBJ1-1 | TRBD1 | TRBV2 | TGTGCCAGCAGACAGGGGGCGGGTACTGAAGCTTTCTTT | CASRQGAGTEAFF
few | TRBJ1-2 | - | TRBV7-8 | TGTGCCAGCAGCGTCGCGGACTATGGCTACACCTTC | CASSVADYGYTF
- | TRBJ1-5 | - | TRBV20-1 | TGCAGTGCTAGGGAGTCTTCGGAGGAGCCCCAGCATTTT | CSARESSEEPQHF
- | TRBJ2-7 | - | TRBV7-2 | TGTGCCAGCAGCTTAGTAGCGGTAGCTAACGAGCAGTACTTC | CASSLVAVANEQYF
many | TRBJ1-1 | TRBD1 | TRBV4-3 | TGCGCCAGCAGGACAGGGGTCCAAGACACTGAAGCTTTCTTT | CASRTGVQDTEAFF
- | TRBJ2-1 | TRBD2 | TRBV15 | TGTGCCACCAGCAGAGGGGCTAGCGGGGGGAATGAGCAGTTCTTC | CATSRGASGGNEQFF
- | TRBJ2-1 | - | TRBV6-5 | TGTGCCAGCAGGGGTTCGGAGCAGTTCTTC | CASRGSEQFF
- | TRBJ2-5 | TRBD2 | TRBV6-1 | TGTGCCAGCAGGGGACTAGCGGGAGAAGAGACCCAGTACTTC | CASRGLAGEETQYF
- | TRBJ2-5 | - | TRBV20-1 | TGCAGTGCTAGACCCGGCCCTTCGGCGTTCTTC | CSARPGPSAFF
many | TRBJ2-1 | - | TRBV4-3 | TGCGCCAGCAGCCAAGATCGAGGAGCGGCCGTCACGGAGCAGTTCTTC | CASSQDRGAAVTEQFF
- | TRBJ2-7 | TRBD1 | TRBV5-1 | TGCGCCAGCAGCTTATCCCGACAGGGAACCTACGAGCAGTACTTC | CASSLSRQGTYEQYF
- | TRBJ2-2 | - | TRBV5-1 | TGCGCCAGCAGCTCCCGCCCTGGGACCGGGGAGCTGTTTTTT | CASSSRPGTGELFF
few | TRBJ1-2 | - | TRBV15 | TGTGCCACCAGTACAGAGACGGTTCTGGGCTACACCTTC | CATSTETVLGYTF
- | TRBJ2-1 | TRBD1 | TRBV4-3 | TGCGCCAGCAGCCAAGATCCACAGGGGTCCTACAATGAGCAGTTCTTC | CASSQDPQGSYNEQFF
few | TRBJ2-5 | TRBD2 | TRBV29-1 | TGCAGCGCCCGCCGGGGGGGAGTATTGTACAATGAGCAGTACTTC | CSARRGGVLYNEQYF
- | TRBJ2-3 | - | TRBV27 | TGTGCCAGCAGTTGGGGAGTATCGTCAGATACGCAGTATTTT | CASSWGVSSDTQYF
many | TRBJ2-6 | - | TRBV12-3/TRBV12-4 | TGTGCCAGCAGTTTGGCAGGCCGCTCTGGGGCCAACGTCCTGACTTTC | CASSLAGRSGANVLTF
- | TRBJ2-1 | - | TRBV27 | TGTGCCAGCAGTCAGGGCACAGGTGCAGAGCAGTTCTTC | CASSQGTGAEQFF
few | TRBJ2-1 | TRBD2 | TRBV6-2/TRBV6-3 | TGTGCCAGCAGTTCCCCCAGCGGGAGAGGGGAGTTCTTC | CASSSPSGRGEFF
few | TRBJ2-1 | - | TRBV9 | TGTGCCAGCAGCGTAGACGTCGGGACTTACAATGAGCAGTTCTTC | CASSVDVGTYNEQFF
- | TRBJ2-7 | - | TRBV20-1 | TGCAGTGCTAGAGATAGGACGAAAACTAACTACGAGCAGTACTTC | CSARDRTKTNYEQYF
- | TRBJ1-4 | TRBD1 | TRBV5-6 | TGTGCCAGCAGCTTGGCGAGGGGGCTAAGGGAAAAACTGTTTTTT | CASSLARGLREKLFF
few | TRBJ1-2 | - | TRBV7-8 | TGTGCCAGCAGCTTAGGCCAGGGGTTGGACTATGGCTACACCTTC | CASSLGQGLDYGYTF
- | TRBJ2-3 | - | TRBV20-1 | TGCAGTGCTAGATCCTCCTCTGCGAGGGTTCTGTATTTT | CSARSSSARVLYF
few | TRBJ2-5 | - | TRBV3-1 | TGTGCCAGCAGCCAAGATTCGGGGGTCTGGGAGACCCAGTACTTC | CASSQDSGVWETQYF
once | TRBJ2-7 | TRBD1 | TRBV29-1 | TGCGGCGTTCGGGACAGAGCATCCTACGAGCAGTACTTC | CGVRDRASYEQYF
many | TRBJ2-7 | - | TRBV7-6 | TGTGCCAGCAGCGAGGCAGGGTCCTACGAGCAGTACTTC | CASSEAGSYEQYF
few | TRBJ1-2 | - | TRBV3-1 | TGTGCCAGCAGCCAAGATGACCGAGCCTCCGACTATGGCTACACCTTC | CASSQDDRASDYGYTF
- | TRBJ2-3 | TRBD2 | TRBV20-1 | TGCAGTGCTACCCCGGCCGGGCTAGCGGAATACACAGATACGCAGTATTTT | CSATPAGLAEYTDTQYF
few | TRBJ2-1 | TRBD1 | TRBV4-3 | TGCGCCAGCAGCCAAGATGGGACAGGGGGCAATGAGCAGTTCTTC | CASSQDGTGGNEQFF
once | TRBJ2-1 | - | TRBV20-1 | TGCAGTGCCAAAACTAGAAACCACTACAATGAGCAGTTCTTC | CSAKTRNHYNEQFF
many | TRBJ2-6 | - | TRBV5-8 | TGTGCCAGCAGCTTGACGGCAGGGGCTGGGGCCAACGTCCTGACTTTC | CASSLTAGAGANVLTF
few | TRBJ2-5 | TRBD2 | TRBV9 | TGTGCCAGCAGCCCTTCAGGAGCGGGGATACAAGAGACCCAGTACTTC | CASSPSGAGIQETQYF
- | TRBJ1-2 | - | TRBV5-1 | TGCGCCAGCACCTATGACAGCGCGGGGAACTATGGCTACACCTTC | CASTYDSAGNYGYTF
once | TRBJ2-4 | - | TRBV30 | TGTGCCTGGAGTGTTTCCCTGGGGGCCAAAAACATTCAGTACTTC | CAWSVSLGAKNIQYF
- | TRBJ2-1 | TRBD1 | TRBV24-1 | TGTGCCACCAGTGATGGACGGGGACAGGGGGCGTTCAATGAGCAGTTCTTC | CATSDGRGQGAFNEQFF
many | TRBJ2-3 | TRBD2 | TRBV15 | TGTGCCACCAGCCCACTAGCGGGGGAGATAGATACGCAGTATTTT | CATSPLAGEIDTQYF
few | TRBJ1-2 | - | TRBV20-1 | TGCAGTGCTAGAGATGGAGTGGTATTTCACTATGGCTACACCTTC | CSARDGVVFHYGYTF
few | TRBJ2-1 | - | TRBV30 | TGTGCCTGGCTAGGGACAAACCACAATGAGCAGTTCTTC | CAWLGTNHNEQFF
- | TRBJ2-3 | TRBD2 | TRBV18 | TGTGCCAGCTCCCCTGGACTAGCGGGGGGCAAAGATACGCAGTATTTT | CASSPGLAGGKDTQYF
- | TRBJ1-2 | - | TRBV9 | TGTGCCAGCAGCGTAGCCTTAGGGGGGGCCTGGGGCTACAACTTC | CASSVALGGAWGYNF
- | TRBJ2-1 | - | TRBV14 | TGTGCCAGCAGCCAAGTTAAGGGTTTCAATGAGCAGTTCTTC | CASSQVKGFNEQFF
- | TRBJ2-4 | - | TRBV7-8 | TGTGCCAGCAGCTTAGATTTACGGGGCTACGGGCAGTACTTC | CASSLDLRGYGQYF
- | TRBJ1-1 | TRBD1 | TRBV29-1 | TGCAGCACCCTCACAGGGGGCACTGAAGCTTTCTTT | CSTLTGGTEAFF
- | TRBJ2-5 | - | TRBV6-5 | TGTGCCAGCAGTTACTCAGCCAGTCAAGAGACCCAGTACTTC | CASSYSASQETQYF
- | TRBJ1-5 | - | TRBV15 | TGTGCCACCAGCAGAGATCTTCCCGGCAGGGCAGGGAATCAGCCCCAGCATTTT | CATSRDLPGRAGNQPQHF
- | TRBJ2-1 | TRBD2 | TRBV20-1 | TGCAGTGCTAGAGCCCCAGCGGGAGGGCCGGGGAATGAGCAGTTCTTC | CSARAPAGGPGNEQFF